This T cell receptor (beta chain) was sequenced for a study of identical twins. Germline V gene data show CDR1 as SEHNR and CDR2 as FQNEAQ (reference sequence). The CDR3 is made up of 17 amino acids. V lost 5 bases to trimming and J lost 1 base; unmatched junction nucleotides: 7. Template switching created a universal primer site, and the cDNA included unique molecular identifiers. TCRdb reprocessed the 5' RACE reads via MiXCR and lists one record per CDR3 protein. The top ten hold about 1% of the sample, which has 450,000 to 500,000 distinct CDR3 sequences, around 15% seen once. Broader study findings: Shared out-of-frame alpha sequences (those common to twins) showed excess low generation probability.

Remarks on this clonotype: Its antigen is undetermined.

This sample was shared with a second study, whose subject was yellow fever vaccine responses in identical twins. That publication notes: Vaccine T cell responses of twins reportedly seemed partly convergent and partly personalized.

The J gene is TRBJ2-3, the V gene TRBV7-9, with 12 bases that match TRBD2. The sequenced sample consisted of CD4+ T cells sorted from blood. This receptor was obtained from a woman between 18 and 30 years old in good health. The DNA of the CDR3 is TGTGCCAGCAGCCTCAGACTAGCGGGGGTCCGCACAGATACGCAGTATTTT. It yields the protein CASSLRLAGVRTDTQYF.